Presented here are 10 T cell receptor beta chains from one specimen sequenced in a study of T-cell memory formation after mild COVID-19. TCRdb reprocessed the 5' RACE reads with MiXCR, giving one entry per CDR3 protein. The sample includes about 400,000 distinct CDR3 sequences, approximately 25% of them seen just once. The sequencing sample was made of PBMCs or a T cell subset sorted from them (not recorded which). Receptors were obtained from an adult woman who had mild COVID-19 (a few samples of this study predate the infection). Cell type and time point are not known.

The chain combines TRBV20-1 with TRBJ2-5; no reliable D call. Germline-derived CDR1 and CDR2 are DFQATT and SNEGSKA (reference sequence). The CDR3 sequence is 16 residues long. V was pared by 0 bases and J by 5 bases, with 19 bases between. The CDR3 protein is CSARDQPSPILETQYF. The DNA of the CDR3 is TGCAGTGCTAGAGACCAGCCCTCCCCTATTCTGGAGACCCAGTACTTC.

This clonotype occurred a few times. The chain joins TRBV9 to TRBJ2-2; a weak D match, TRBD1 (5 bases). CDR3 size: 15 residues. The V gene's germline CDR1 is SGDLS and CDR2 YYNGEE. The germline V and J ends were trimmed by 0 bases and 7 bases, with 13 bases remaining between them. CDR3 sequence: CASSVDAGKHGELFF. The CDR3, as DNA: TGTGCCAGCAGCGTAGACGCAGGGAAGCACGGGGAGCTGTTTTTT.

This clonotype was seen more than once but under ten times. CDR3 nucleotides: TGTGCCAGCAGCACCGGGACAGGGGACGCAGATACGCAGTATTTT. This encodes CASSTGTGDADTQYF. This chain links TRBV7-9 with TRBJ2-3; 10 nucleotides match TRBD1. The CDR3 consists of 15 residues. Germline lookup yields CDR1 SEHNR and CDR2 FQNEAQ (reference sequence). V shed 5 bases and J 4 bases; nucleotides not matched to a gene: 6.

The chain joins TRBV20-1 to TRBJ2-4, with 8 bases identical to TRBD2. Germline V CDR1 and CDR2: DFQATT, SNEGSKA (reference sequence). The CDR3 length is 17 residues. CDR3 protein: CATLRTSSTLAKNIQYF. The CDR3 region has the DNA TGCGCAACCCTTCGGACTAGCTCTACTCTAGCCAAAAACATTCAGTACTTC.

The chain uses TRBV12-3 or TRBV12-4 and TRBJ1-3; 8 bases match TRBD1. The J segment lost 0 bases and the V segment lost 3 bases, leaving 7 bases of the junction unmatched. This CDR3 spans 17 amino acids. In DNA form, the CDR3 reads TGTGCCAGCAGTTTCTCCGGACAGGGCTACTCTGGAAACACCATATATTTT. Amino acid sequence: CASSFSGQGYSGNTIYF.

This clonotype was counted at least ten times. CDR3 loop: CASSPTGYGELFF. As DNA, the CDR3 is TGTGCCAGCAGCCCTACGGGATACGGGGAGCTGTTTTTT. This rearrangement joins TRBV6-2 or TRBV6-3 to TRBJ2-2; a weak D match, TRBD2 (5 bases). The germline V gene has CDR1 MNHEY and CDR2 SVGEGT. The V and J ends lost 6 bases and 7 bases respectively, with 12 bases between them. This CDR3 comprises 13 residues.

This clonotype was recorded a few times. The rearrangement uses TRBV7-9 and TRBJ1-2; D not resolved. From germline, CDR1 is SEHNR and CDR2 FQNEAQ (reference sequence). This CDR3 contains 13 residues. Trimming took 3 bases from V and 6 from J, leaving 11 bases between them. The CDR3 region has the DNA TGTGCCAGCAGCTTCTTTACAGAGGATGGCTACACCTTC. This codes for CASSFFTEDGYTF.

The chain employs TRBV10-3 and TRBJ2-7, with 9 nucleotides matching TRBD2. This CDR3 spans 15 amino acids. Germline-derived CDR1 and CDR2 are ENHRY and SYGVKD. V lost 6 bases and J lost 5; bases outside the gene matches: 11. CDR3 in DNA: TGTGCCATCAGAGGCGCGGGGGGGCGAAGGAACGAGCAGTACTTC. It codes for CAIRGAGGRRNEQYF.

The rearrangement uses TRBV18 and TRBJ2-7; D may correspond to TRBD1 or TRBD2 (5 bases each). The ends were cut back, 2 bases at V and 2 bases at J, with 13 bases in the middle. Germline lookup yields CDR1 KGHSH and CDR2 LQKENI. CDR3 length: 15 residues. CDR3 coding DNA: TGTGCCAGCTCACCATTGGGAAGGGGAGCCTACGAGCAGTACTTC. It is translated as CASSPLGRGAYEQYF.

This clonotype was picked up a small number of times. This CDR3 reads CASSLGQDLEAFF. In DNA form, the CDR3 reads TGCGCCAGCAGCCTAGGACAGGATCTTGAAGCTTTCTTT. V and J are TRBV5-1 and TRBJ1-1; 7 bases map to TRBD1. Germline CDR1 SGHRS, CDR2 YFSETQ. The length of the CDR3 is 13 residues. With 4 bases clipped from V and 7 bases from J, the junction kept 7 bases outside the gene matches.